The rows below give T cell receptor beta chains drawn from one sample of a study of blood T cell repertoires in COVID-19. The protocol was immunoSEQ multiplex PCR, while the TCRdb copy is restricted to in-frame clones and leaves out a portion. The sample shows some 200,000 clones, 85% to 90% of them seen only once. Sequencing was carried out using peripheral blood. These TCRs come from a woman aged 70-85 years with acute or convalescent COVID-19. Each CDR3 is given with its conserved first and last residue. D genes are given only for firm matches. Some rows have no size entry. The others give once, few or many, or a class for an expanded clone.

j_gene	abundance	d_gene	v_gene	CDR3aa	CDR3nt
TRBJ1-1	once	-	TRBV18	CASSPSTGGNTEAFF	TGTGCCAGCTCACCATCAACGGGGGGGAACACTGAAGCTTTCTTT
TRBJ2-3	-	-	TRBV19	CASSIGRAADTQYF	TGTGCCAGTAGTATAGGCAGGGCAGCAGATACGCAGTATTTT
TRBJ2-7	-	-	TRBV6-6	CASSYSREYEQYF	TGTGCCAGCAGTTACTCCCGGGAATACGAGCAGTACTTC
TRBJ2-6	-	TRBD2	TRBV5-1	CASSPGLAGGQRSNVLTF	TGCGCCAGCAGCCCGGGACTAGCGGGTGGACAAAGGTCCAACGTCCTGACTTTC
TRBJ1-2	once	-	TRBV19	CASSIALSSFYGYTF	TGTGCCAGTAGTATCGCCTTATCGAGTTTCTATGGCTACACCTTC
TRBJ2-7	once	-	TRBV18	CASSPQTQAPDEQYF	TGTGCCAGCTCACCACAGACACAGGCCCCGGACGAGCAGTACTTC
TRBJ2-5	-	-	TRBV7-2	CASRPGNQETQYF	TGTGCCAGCAGGCCCGGGAACCAAGAGACCCAGTACTTC
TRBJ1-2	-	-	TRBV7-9	CASSLSGTGIGYGYTF	TGTGCCAGCAGCTTATCGGGTACAGGGATCGGCTATGGCTACACCTTC
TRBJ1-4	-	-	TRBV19	CASSMTATLEKLFF	TGTGCCAGTAGTATGACAGCCACGTTGGAAAAACTGTTTTTT
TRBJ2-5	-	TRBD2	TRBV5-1	CASSAGGARETQYF	TGCGCCAGCAGCGCCGGGGGGGCCAGAGAGACCCAGTACTTC
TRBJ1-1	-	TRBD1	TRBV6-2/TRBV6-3	CASSVGGYTEAFF	TGTGCCAGCAGCGTAGGGGGCTACACTGAAGCTTTCTTT
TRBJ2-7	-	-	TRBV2	CASLTGTHSYEQYF	TGTGCCAGTCTAACGGGGACACATAGTTACGAGCAGTACTTC
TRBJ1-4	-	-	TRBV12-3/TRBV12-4	CASLGGPGLKLFF	TGTGCCAGTCTAGGGGGACCGGGGTTGAAACTGTTTTTT
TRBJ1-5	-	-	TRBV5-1	CASSLDGGNQPQHF	TGCGCCAGCAGCTTGGACGGTGGCAATCAGCCCCAGCATTTT
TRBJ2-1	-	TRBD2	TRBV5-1	CASSWLAGGPNEQFF	TGCGCCAGCAGCTGGCTTGCGGGGGGGCCCAATGAGCAGTTCTTC